The source of this T cell receptor beta chain is a study of shared clonotypes between healthy human individuals. With respect to this clone: Its specificity is unknown. At one boundary the junction diverges from the germline segment, which might be a read error.

The CDR3 length is 16 residues. The germline CDR1 and CDR2 sequences are SSHAT and FNYEAQ (reference sequence). General study points: Naive subsets usually exceeded memory subsets in estimated richness.

Using immunoSEQ multiplex PCR, the repertoire was profiled, and TCRdb retains in-frame clones only, with some absent. The repertoire holds 1.5 million to 2.5 million clones, with 85% to 95% as singletons. Terminally differentiated effector memory CD45RA+ cells were excluded from the naive CD8 cells, which were CD45RO-negative and positively selected for CCR7. The chain couples TRBV7-7 to TRBJ2-2, with 11 bases that match TRBD2. The sequenced sample was naive CD8+ T cells sorted from blood. This clonotype was obtained from a man aged 18 to 29 in good health. As DNA, the CDR3 is TGTGCTAGCAGCTCGGGACTAGCGGTTAACACCGGGGAGCTGTTTTTT. This translates into CASSSGLAVNTGELFF.